The sequence of this T cell receptor (beta chain) was determined in a study of T cells in localized non-small cell lung cancer. Overall study findings and caveats: Detection in adjacent lung was observed for a median roughly 57 of the top 100 tumor clones. Tumor samples were not multi-region, leaving intratumor heterogeneity unexcluded. Longer overall survival associated with higher blood T cell density; shorter survival with higher adjacent-lung clonality.

This table comes from immunoSEQ multiplex PCR, and its TCRdb copy is limited to in-frame clones, with some not included. The data show approximately 81,000 clones, with more than 75% seen just once and under 25% held by the top ten. Regarding this clone: The antigen remains unidentified.

The sequences come from peripheral blood, collected before any cancer treatment. The sequence was collected from a woman aged 40-70 years with stage I squamous cell lung carcinoma.

The CDR3 loop is CASRSTGGASYGYTF. CDR3 nucleotide sequence: TGTGCCAGTAGATCGACAGGGGGCGCGTCCTATGGCTACACCTTC. This sequence joins TRBV19 and TRBJ1-2, with 10 bases fitting TRBD1. V lost 6 bases to trimming and J lost 4 bases; unmatched junction nucleotides: 8. This CDR3 is built from 15 residues. Looked up from germline, CDR1 is LNHDA and CDR2 is SQIVND (reference sequence).